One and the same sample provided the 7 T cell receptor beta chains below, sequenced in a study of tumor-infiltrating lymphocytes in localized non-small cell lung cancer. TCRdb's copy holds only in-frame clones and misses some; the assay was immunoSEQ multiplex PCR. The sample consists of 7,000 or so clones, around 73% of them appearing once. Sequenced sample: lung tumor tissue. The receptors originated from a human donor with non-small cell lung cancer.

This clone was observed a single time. This CDR3 reads CASTKSPGQGSSEQYF. CDR3 DNA: TGTGCCAGCACCAAGTCCCCGGGACAGGGATCCAGCGAGCAGTACTTC. This sequence joins TRBV27 and TRBJ2-7; 9 nucleotides line up with TRBD1. With V trimmed by 7 bases and J by 6 bases, 16 bases remained unmatched. This CDR3 region has 16 residues. The germline gives CDR1 MNHEY, CDR2 SMNVEV (reference sequence).

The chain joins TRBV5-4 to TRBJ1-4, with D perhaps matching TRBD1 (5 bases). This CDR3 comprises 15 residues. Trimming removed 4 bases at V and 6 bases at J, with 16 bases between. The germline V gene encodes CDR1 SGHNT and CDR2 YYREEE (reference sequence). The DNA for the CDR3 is TGTGCCAGCAGCCAATTCCTCACGGGGGATGAAAAACTGTTTTTT. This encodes CASSQFLTGDEKLFF.

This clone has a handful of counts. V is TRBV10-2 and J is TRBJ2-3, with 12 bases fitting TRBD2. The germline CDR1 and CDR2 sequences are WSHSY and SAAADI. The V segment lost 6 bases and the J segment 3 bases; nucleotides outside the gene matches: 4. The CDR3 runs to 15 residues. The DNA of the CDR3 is TGCGCCAGCAGGGAGACTAGCGGGAGAACAGATACGCAGTATTTT. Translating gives CASRETSGRTDTQYF.

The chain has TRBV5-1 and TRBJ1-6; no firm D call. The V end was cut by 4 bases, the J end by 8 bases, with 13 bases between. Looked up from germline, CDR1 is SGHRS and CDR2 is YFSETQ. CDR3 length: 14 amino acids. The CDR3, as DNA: TGCGCCAGCAGCGGCGGGCCTAAGGATTCACCCCTCCACTTT. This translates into CASSGGPKDSPLHF.

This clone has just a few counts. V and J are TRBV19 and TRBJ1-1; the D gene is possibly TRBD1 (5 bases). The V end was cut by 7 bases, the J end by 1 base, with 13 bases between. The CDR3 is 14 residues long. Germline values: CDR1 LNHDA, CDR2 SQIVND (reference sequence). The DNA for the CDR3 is TGTGCCAGTAAAACAGGTCTTGCGAACACTGAAGCTTTCTTT. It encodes CASKTGLANTEAFF.

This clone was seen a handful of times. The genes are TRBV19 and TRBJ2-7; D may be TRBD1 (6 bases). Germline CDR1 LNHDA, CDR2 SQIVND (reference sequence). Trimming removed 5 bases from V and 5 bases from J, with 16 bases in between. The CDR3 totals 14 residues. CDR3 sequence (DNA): TGTGCCAGTAGTCCGAGGACAGCCCTCGACGAGCAGTACTTC. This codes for CASSPRTALDEQYF.

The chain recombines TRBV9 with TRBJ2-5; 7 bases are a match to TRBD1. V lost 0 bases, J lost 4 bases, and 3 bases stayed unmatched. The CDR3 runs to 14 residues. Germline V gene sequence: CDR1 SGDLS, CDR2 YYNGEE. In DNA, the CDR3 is TGTGCCAGCAGCGTAGACTCAGGGGGAGAGACCCAGTACTTC. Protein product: CASSVDSGGETQYF.